This T cell receptor (beta chain) originates from a study of long-term antiretroviral therapy in people with HIV. The study's findings and limits: Despite increasing after ART, diversity remained lower than that of transplant donor controls. Collection of the blood, which took place between about 2003 and 2017, possibly occurred under older ART regimens.

From each donor, at least one pre-ART PBMC sample and at least two post-ART PBMC samples were obtained. Until DNA extraction, the samples held between about 1-10 million cryopreserved PBMC. Turning to this clone: Its specificity is not known.

Sequencing used immunoSEQ v3.0 at survey level. The table came from immunoSEQ multiplex PCR; TCRdb's copy has only in-frame clones and leaves some out. The profile covers some 11,000 clones, with about 86% appearing a single time and 20% to 25% taken by the ten largest. The CDR3 sequence is 12 residues long. CDR1 is MNHEY, CDR2 SMNVEV, per germline (reference sequence). The sample here was unsorted PBMCs, taken approximately 7 years after starting antiretroviral therapy. The TCR was taken from a man aged 50-60 years with HIV. The chain combines TRBV27 with TRBJ1-4, with D unresolved. Here the CDR3 DNA reads TGTGCTTCCTCCGGGGCTAATGAAAAACTGTTTTTT. It encodes CASSGANEKLFF.